The rows below give T cell receptor beta chains drawn from one sample of a study of blood T cell repertoires in COVID-19. The method was immunoSEQ multiplex PCR; TCRdb's version includes in-frame clones alone and lacks a portion of them. Here the sample spans some 150,000 clones, approximately 87% being singletons. Sequenced sample: peripheral blood. The receptors shown here come from a man aged 45 to 65 with active COVID-19. CDR3s include the opening cysteine and the closing phenylalanine or tryptophan. Each record gives: J gene, clone size, D gene, V gene, CDR3 protein, CDR3 DNA. A D gene is named only where the DNA matches it firmly. Part of the rows lack a size; the others show once, few, many or a class for expanded clones.

TRBJ2-1	once	TRBD2	TRBV6-5	CASSITSGYYNEQFF	TGTGCCAGCAGTATTACTAGCGGGTACTACAATGAGCAGTTCTTC
TRBJ1-4	-	-	TRBV9	CASSFQGGNEKLFF	TGTGCCAGCAGCTTCCAGGGAGGTAATGAAAAACTGTTTTTT
TRBJ1-2	-	TRBD1	TRBV7-2	CASSSGGFYGYTF	TGTGCCAGCAGCTCAGGGGGCTTCTATGGCTACACCTTC
TRBJ1-1	-	-	TRBV18	CASSPRRPGEGTEAFF	TGTGCCAGCTCACCTAGGCGCCCGGGGGAAGGCACTGAAGCTTTCTTT
TRBJ2-2	once	-	TRBV19	CASSINRNTGELFF	TGTGCCAGTAGTATCAACAGGAACACCGGGGAGCTGTTTTTT
TRBJ2-3	-	TRBD1	TRBV6-6	CASSAGTGVGDTQYF	TGTGCCAGCAGTGCCGGGACAGGTGTTGGAGATACGCAGTATTTT
TRBJ2-7	-	TRBD2	TRBV5-6	CASSLEWSSGEIYEQYF	TGTGCCAGCAGCTTGGAATGGTCTAGCGGGGAAATCTACGAGCAGTACTTC
TRBJ2-1	-	TRBD2	TRBV7-2	CASSLRALRAGGANEQFF	TGTGCCAGCAGCTTAAGGGCATTGAGAGCGGGGGGGGCGAATGAGCAGTTCTTC
TRBJ1-2	-	TRBD1	TRBV6-5	CASSGQGDGYTF	TGTGCCAGCAGCGGACAGGGTGATGGCTACACCTTC
TRBJ1-3	-	-	TRBV6-6	CASSYLGRQAGNTIYF	TGTGCCAGCAGTTACTTAGGCCGTCAGGCAGGAAACACCATATATTTT
TRBJ2-1	-	TRBD2	TRBV7-9	CASSPIKGGGNRGEQFF	TGTGCCAGCAGCCCCATAAAGGGCGGGGGGAATAGGGGTGAGCAGTTCTTC
TRBJ2-1	-	TRBD2	TRBV2	CASSGRLAGYNEQFF	TGTGCCAGCAGTGGGCGACTAGCGGGGTATAATGAGCAGTTCTTC
TRBJ2-2	once	-	TRBV11-2	CASSLGPGANTGELFF	TGTGCCAGCAGCTTAGGGCCGGGGGCGAACACCGGGGAGCTGTTTTTT
TRBJ1-6	-	-	TRBV18	CASSLHSDSPLHF	TGTGCCAGCTCACTACATTCCGATTCACCCCTCCACTTT
TRBJ1-2	-	TRBD1	TRBV6-5	CASRTQGEVYGYTF	TGTGCCAGCAGGACACAGGGGGAGGTTTATGGCTACACCTTC
TRBJ1-2	-	TRBD1	TRBV6-1	CASSDPGQGYGYTF	TGTGCCAGCAGTGACCCGGGACAGGGGTATGGCTACACCTTC
TRBJ2-2	few	TRBD2	TRBV18	CASSRSLADTGELFF	TGTGCCAGCTCACGAAGCCTAGCGGACACCGGGGAGCTGTTTTTT
TRBJ1-6	-	-	TRBV4-1	CASSPGVDYNSPLHF	TGCGCCAGCAGCCCAGGGGTGGATTATAATTCACCCCTCCACTTT
TRBJ1-1	-	-	TRBV6-5	CASSRQVNTEAFF	TGTGCCAGCAGCCGACAGGTGAACACTGAAGCTTTCTTT
TRBJ2-7	-	-	TRBV9	CASSPLLEPSYEQYF	TGTGCCAGCAGCCCCCTATTGGAGCCCTCCTACGAGCAGTACTTC
TRBJ2-1	-	TRBD2	TRBV7-2	CASSGRGGSAYNEQFF	TGTGCCAGCAGCGGCCGCGGGGGGTCGGCCTACAATGAGCAGTTCTTC
TRBJ1-6	once	-	TRBV30	CAWSVSEGGPLHF	TGTGCCTGGAGTGTAAGTGAGGGAGGACCCCTCCACTTT
TRBJ1-1	-	-	TRBV18	CASSQTQGTNTEAFF	TGTGCCAGCTCACAGACCCAGGGGACCAACACTGAAGCTTTCTTT
TRBJ2-6	-	-	TRBV9	CASSVEGPGANVLTF	TGTGCCAGCAGCGTAGAGGGGCCTGGGGCCAACGTCCTGACTTTC
TRBJ2-5	-	TRBD2	TRBV6-5	CASRASGGGAETQYF	TGTGCCAGCAGGGCCTCGGGCGGGGGGGCGGAGACCCAGTACTTC
TRBJ2-1	-	TRBD1	TRBV7-2	CASSLLIDRGEQFF	TGTGCCAGCAGCTTACTGATCGACAGGGGAGAGCAGTTCTTC
TRBJ2-3	few	-	TRBV30	CAWSADRKTQYF	TGTGCCTGGAGCGCCGACAGGAAGACGCAGTATTTT
TRBJ2-7	-	-	TRBV2	CASSDGSSYEQYF	TGTGCCAGCAGTGATGGGAGCTCCTACGAGCAGTACTTC
TRBJ2-7	-	TRBD1	TRBV5-5	CASSWTGSYEQYF	TGTGCCAGCAGCTGGACAGGGTCCTACGAGCAGTACTTC
TRBJ2-5	-	TRBD2	TRBV19	CASSASGGAKETQYF	TGTGCCAGTAGTGCTAGCGGGGGGGCAAAGGAGACCCAGTACTTC
TRBJ1-4	-	-	TRBV15	CATSSEAANEKLFF	TGTGCCACCAGCAGTGAGGCGGCTAATGAAAAACTGTTTTTT
TRBJ1-2	-	-	TRBV7-3	CASSLMGGGSNYGYTF	TGTGCCAGCAGCTTAATGGGAGGGGGATCTAACTATGGCTACACCTTC
TRBJ1-1	-	TRBD1	TRBV18	CASSARQGYTEAFF	TGTGCCAGCTCAGCACGACAGGGTTACACTGAAGCTTTCTTT
TRBJ2-3	-	-	TRBV9	CASSPDWVRDTQYF	TGTGCCAGCAGCCCGGACTGGGTAAGAGATACGCAGTATTTT
TRBJ1-5	-	-	TRBV18	CASSPGANSNQPQHF	TGTGCCAGCTCACCAGGGGCTAATAGCAATCAGCCCCAGCATTTT
TRBJ2-7	-	TRBD1	TRBV5-1	CASRQEAGGVYEQYF	TGCGCCAGCAGGCAGGAGGCAGGGGGCGTCTACGAGCAGTACTTC
TRBJ1-1	once	TRBD1	TRBV7-2	CASSLASGTGGGEAFF	TGTGCCAGCAGCTTAGCGTCCGGGACAGGGGGCGGAGAAGCTTTCTTT
TRBJ1-2	once	-	TRBV6-1	CASSEAGLQEGGYTF	TGTGCCAGCAGTGAAGCGGGCCTTCAAGAGGGAGGCTACACCTTC
TRBJ2-2	-	TRBD2	TRBV30	CAWRTSGGPGLFF	TGTGCCTGGAGGACTAGCGGGGGGCCCGGCCTGTTTTTT
TRBJ1-2	once	-	TRBV3-1/TRBV3-2	CASSPSGGGYTF	TGTGCCAGCAGCCCAAGCGGGGGAGGCTACACCTTC
TRBJ1-4	-	-	TRBV5-1	CASSLEGVEEKLFF	TGCGCCAGCAGCTTGGAAGGGGTCGAGGAAAAACTGTTTTTT